The rows below give T cell receptor beta chains drawn from one sample of a study of OX40 agonist ivuxolimab in advanced cancers. The table came from immunoSEQ multiplex PCR; TCRdb's copy has only in-frame clones and leaves some out. The profile shows 30,000 or so clones, roughly 80% of them singletons. The specimen comprised CD4+ or CD8+ T cells sorted from blood, sampled in a trial of the OX40 agonist ivuxolimab. The receptors here all came from an adult with an advanced solid tumor such as melanoma, head and neck, liver or kidney cancer. CDR3s include the opening cysteine and the closing phenylalanine or tryptophan. A D gene is named only where the DNA matches it firmly. A clone size is listed for some rows: how often the clone was seen (once, few, many), or a class if it is expanded.

clone size: NA; V gene: TRBV6-6; D gene: NA; CDR3 length: 16; J gene: TRBJ2-3; CDR3 DNA: TGTGCCAGCAGTAAGGGGGGGGCGGGTGCCTCCGATACGCAGTATTTT; CDR3 protein: CASSKGGAGASDTQYF
clone size: NA; V gene: TRBV11-2; D gene: NA; CDR3 length: 17; J gene: TRBJ2-2; CDR3 DNA: TGTGCCAGCAGCACCCCGAAAACAGGGATCAACACCGGGGAGCTGTTTTTT; CDR3 protein: CASSTPKTGINTGELFF
clone size: NA; V gene: TRBV5-1; D gene: NA; CDR3 length: 16; J gene: TRBJ2-7; CDR3 DNA: TGCGCCAGCAGCCCCCACGAGATGGGCCGGGTCTACGAGCAGTACTTC; CDR3 protein: CASSPHEMGRVYEQYF
clone size: NA; V gene: TRBV4-1; D gene: NA; CDR3 length: 13; J gene: TRBJ2-7; CDR3 DNA: TGCGCCAGCAGCTCAGCCCCGGGTTACGAGCAGTACTTC; CDR3 protein: CASSSAPGYEQYF
clone size: NA; V gene: TRBV7-9; D gene: NA; CDR3 length: 14; J gene: TRBJ1-3; CDR3 DNA: TGTGCCAGCAGCCATACAGGGAATGGAAACACCATATATTTT; CDR3 protein: CASSHTGNGNTIYF
clone size: few; V gene: TRBV15; D gene: NA; CDR3 length: 13; J gene: TRBJ1-1; CDR3 DNA: TGTGCCACCAGCAGTACAGGAGTCACTGAAGCTTTCTTT; CDR3 protein: CATSSTGVTEAFF
clone size: NA; V gene: TRBV2; D gene: NA; CDR3 length: 13; J gene: TRBJ2-3; CDR3 DNA: TGTGCCAGCAGCGCCGGGGTCACAGATACGCAGTATTTT; CDR3 protein: CASSAGVTDTQYF
clone size: NA; V gene: TRBV19; D gene: NA; CDR3 length: 14; J gene: TRBJ2-3; CDR3 DNA: TGTGCCAGTAGAGGCAGGGAGGATCCAGATACGCAGTATTTT; CDR3 protein: CASRGREDPDTQYF
clone size: NA; V gene: TRBV15; D gene: NA; CDR3 length: 13; J gene: TRBJ2-1; CDR3 DNA: TGTGCCACCAGACCTCCTACGGACAATGAGCAGTTCTTC; CDR3 protein: CATRPPTDNEQFF
clone size: NA; V gene: TRBV29-1; D gene: NA; CDR3 length: 14; J gene: TRBJ1-3; CDR3 DNA: TGCAGCGTTTCGGGACAAACCTCTGGAAACACCATATATTTT; CDR3 protein: CSVSGQTSGNTIYF
clone size: NA; V gene: TRBV7-3; D gene: NA; CDR3 length: 15; J gene: TRBJ2-3; CDR3 DNA: TGTGCCAGCAGCGGGGGGCTAGCCGGCACAGATACGCAGTATTTT; CDR3 protein: CASSGGLAGTDTQYF
clone size: NA; V gene: TRBV27; D gene: NA; CDR3 length: 15; J gene: TRBJ2-5; CDR3 DNA: TGTGCCAGCAGTCTCGCGGGGGCGGGAACAGAGACCCAGTACTTC; CDR3 protein: CASSLAGAGTETQYF
clone size: NA; V gene: TRBV6-1; D gene: NA; CDR3 length: 15; J gene: TRBJ1-5; CDR3 DNA: TGTGCCAGCAGTTCTAAGTGGGACAGCAATCAGCCCCAGCATTTT; CDR3 protein: CASSSKWDSNQPQHF
clone size: NA; V gene: TRBV6-1; D gene: TRBD2; CDR3 length: 15; J gene: TRBJ2-7; CDR3 DNA: TGTGCCAGCAGTCTCGGGACTAGCGGATCTACGAAGCAGTACTTC; CDR3 protein: CASSLGTSGSTKQYF
clone size: NA; V gene: TRBV6-1; D gene: TRBD1; CDR3 length: 17; J gene: TRBJ1-4; CDR3 DNA: TGTGCCAGCAGTGACGAATTTTCTGGACAGGACAATGAAAAACTGTTTTTT; CDR3 protein: CASSDEFSGQDNEKLFF
clone size: few; V gene: TRBV28; D gene: NA; CDR3 length: 13; J gene: TRBJ2-7; CDR3 DNA: TGTGCCAGCAGAACAGTGAGCTCCTACGAGCAGTACTTC; CDR3 protein: CASRTVSSYEQYF
clone size: NA; V gene: TRBV6-5; D gene: NA; CDR3 length: 14; J gene: TRBJ2-7; CDR3 DNA: TGTGCCAGCAGTTACTCCAGGGGACCTTACGAGCAGTACTTC; CDR3 protein: CASSYSRGPYEQYF
clone size: NA; V gene: TRBV19; D gene: NA; CDR3 length: 15; J gene: TRBJ2-7; CDR3 DNA: TGTGCCAGTAGTATAGATCTGAGGGGGAACTCCGAGCAGTACTTC; CDR3 protein: CASSIDLRGNSEQYF
clone size: NA; V gene: TRBV5-1; D gene: NA; CDR3 length: 14; J gene: TRBJ2-5; CDR3 DNA: TGCGCCAGACAAGATCATGGACAGAAAGAGACCCAGTACTTC; CDR3 protein: CARQDHGQKETQYF
clone size: few; V gene: TRBV2; D gene: TRBD1; CDR3 length: 13; J gene: TRBJ1-5; CDR3 DNA: TGTGCCAGCAAGACACAGGGGAATCAGCCCCAGCATTTT; CDR3 protein: CASKTQGNQPQHF
clone size: NA; V gene: TRBV5-1; D gene: TRBD1; CDR3 length: 16; J gene: TRBJ1-2; CDR3 DNA: TGCGCCAGCAGCGGCGCGACAGGGGGCGGGCGGAATGGCTACACCTTC; CDR3 protein: CASSGATGGGRNGYTF
clone size: NA; V gene: TRBV5-6; D gene: TRBD2; CDR3 length: 12; J gene: TRBJ2-7; CDR3 DNA: TGTGCCAGCGGGCGGGGGTCCTACGAGCAGTACTTC; CDR3 protein: CASGRGSYEQYF
clone size: NA; V gene: TRBV7-2; D gene: NA; CDR3 length: 14; J gene: TRBJ2-2; CDR3 DNA: TGTGCCAGCAGCGCATATCTAGCAGCAGGGGAGCTGTTTTTT; CDR3 protein: CASSAYLAAGELFF
clone size: few; V gene: TRBV6-4; D gene: TRBD2; CDR3 length: 14; J gene: TRBJ2-2; CDR3 DNA: TGTGCCAGCAGGAAGGACGGGGGGACCGGGGAGCTGTTTTTT; CDR3 protein: CASRKDGGTGELFF
clone size: NA; V gene: TRBV7-3; D gene: NA; CDR3 length: 15; J gene: TRBJ2-1; CDR3 DNA: TGTGCCAGCAGCTTAACGGGAGGTCCCTACAATGAGCAGTTCTTC; CDR3 protein: CASSLTGGPYNEQFF
clone size: NA; V gene: TRBV5-4; D gene: NA; CDR3 length: 14; J gene: TRBJ2-5; CDR3 DNA: TGTGCCAGCAGCTCCTCTAGGGGCCAAGAGACCCAGTACTTC; CDR3 protein: CASSSSRGQETQYF
clone size: NA; V gene: TRBV7-2; D gene: TRBD1; CDR3 length: 13; J gene: TRBJ2-1; CDR3 DNA: TGTGCCAGCAGCGCCACAGGGGTGAGTGAGCAGTTCTTC; CDR3 protein: CASSATGVSEQFF
clone size: NA; V gene: TRBV21-1; D gene: NA; CDR3 length: 15; J gene: TRBJ2-2; CDR3 DNA: TGTGCCAGCATCCCGGGACAGGGAGACACCGGGGAGCTGTTTTTT; CDR3 protein: CASIPGQGDTGELFF
clone size: NA; V gene: TRBV9; D gene: NA; CDR3 length: 14; J gene: TRBJ1-2; CDR3 DNA: TGTGCCAGCAGCGTAGCGGGGGGTCGTTATGGCTACACCTTC; CDR3 protein: CASSVAGGRYGYTF
clone size: NA; V gene: TRBV15; D gene: NA; CDR3 length: 17; J gene: TRBJ2-6; CDR3 DNA: TGTGCCACCAGCAGAGAGGGGGCTAGCTCTGGGGCCAACGTCCTGACTTTC; CDR3 protein: CATSREGASSGANVLTF
clone size: NA; V gene: TRBV5-1; D gene: NA; CDR3 length: 17; J gene: TRBJ1-6; CDR3 DNA: TGCGCCAGCAGCAGGGACGGGTTAAGCTCCTATAATTCACCCCTCCACTTT; CDR3 protein: CASSRDGLSSYNSPLHF